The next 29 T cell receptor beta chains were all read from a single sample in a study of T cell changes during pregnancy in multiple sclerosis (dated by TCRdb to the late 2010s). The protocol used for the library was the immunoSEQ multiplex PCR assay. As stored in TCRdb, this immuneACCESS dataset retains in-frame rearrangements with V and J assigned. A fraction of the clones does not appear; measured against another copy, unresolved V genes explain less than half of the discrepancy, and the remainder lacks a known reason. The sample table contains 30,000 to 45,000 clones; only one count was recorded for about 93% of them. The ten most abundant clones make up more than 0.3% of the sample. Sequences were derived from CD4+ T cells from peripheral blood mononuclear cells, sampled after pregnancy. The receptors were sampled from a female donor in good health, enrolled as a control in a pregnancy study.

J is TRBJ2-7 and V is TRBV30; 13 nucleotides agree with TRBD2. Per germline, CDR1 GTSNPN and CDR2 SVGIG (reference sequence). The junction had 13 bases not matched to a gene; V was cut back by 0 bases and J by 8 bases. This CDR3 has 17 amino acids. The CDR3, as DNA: TGTGCCTGGAGTGTTCTCGGGACTAGCGGGACATCCTTGAAGCAGTACTTC. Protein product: CAWSVLGTSGTSLKQYF.

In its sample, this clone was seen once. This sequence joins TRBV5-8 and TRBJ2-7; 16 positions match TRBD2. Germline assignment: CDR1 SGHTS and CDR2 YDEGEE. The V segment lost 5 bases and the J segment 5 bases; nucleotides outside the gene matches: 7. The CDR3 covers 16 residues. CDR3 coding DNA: TGTGCCAGCAGGATGGGACTAGCGGGGGGGTATCACGAGCAGTACTTC. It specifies CASRMGLAGGYHEQYF.

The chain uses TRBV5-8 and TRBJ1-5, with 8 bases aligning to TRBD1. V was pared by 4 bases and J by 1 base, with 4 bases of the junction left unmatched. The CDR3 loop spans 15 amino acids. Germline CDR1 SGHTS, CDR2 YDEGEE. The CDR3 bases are TGTGCCAGCAGCCAGGGGGCAGGGAGCAATCAGCCCCAGCATTTT. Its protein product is CASSQGAGSNQPQHF.

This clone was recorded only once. In DNA form, the CDR3 reads TGTGCCAGCAGCTTAGGGTCTGGTGGGACAGGGGGCCGAGAGACCCAGTACTTC. Translation gives CASSLGSGGTGGRETQYF. This chain connects TRBV7-2 to TRBJ2-5, with 12 positions matching TRBD1. With 1 base clipped from V and 4 bases from J, the junction kept 10 bases outside the gene matches. The V gene's germline CDR1 is SGHTA and CDR2 FQGNSA. The CDR3 contains 18 residues.

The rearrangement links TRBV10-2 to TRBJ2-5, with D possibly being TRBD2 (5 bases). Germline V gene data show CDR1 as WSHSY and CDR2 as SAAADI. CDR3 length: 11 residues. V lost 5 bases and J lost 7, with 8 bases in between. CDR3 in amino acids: CASSSGGTQYF. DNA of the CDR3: TGCGCCAGCAGTTCAGGAGGGACCCAGTACTTC.

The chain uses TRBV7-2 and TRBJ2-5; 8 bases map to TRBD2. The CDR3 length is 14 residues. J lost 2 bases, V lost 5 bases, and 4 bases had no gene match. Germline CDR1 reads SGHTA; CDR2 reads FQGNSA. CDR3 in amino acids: CASSRRGGQETQYF. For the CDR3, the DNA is TGTGCCAGCAGCCGACGGGGGGGACAAGAGACCCAGTACTTC.

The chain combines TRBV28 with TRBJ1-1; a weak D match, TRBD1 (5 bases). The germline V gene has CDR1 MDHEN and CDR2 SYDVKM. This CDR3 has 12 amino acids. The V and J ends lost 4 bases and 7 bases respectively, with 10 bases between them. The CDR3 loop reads CASSSGQIEAFF. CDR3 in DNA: TGTGCCAGCAGTTCCGGACAAATTGAAGCTTTCTTT.

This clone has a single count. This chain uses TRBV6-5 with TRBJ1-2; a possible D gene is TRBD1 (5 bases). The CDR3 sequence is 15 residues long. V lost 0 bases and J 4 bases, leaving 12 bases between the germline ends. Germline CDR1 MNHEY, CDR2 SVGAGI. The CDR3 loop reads CASSYSPRGSYGYTF. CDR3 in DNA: TGTGCCAGCAGTTACTCCCCGCGGGGCTCCTATGGCTACACCTTC.

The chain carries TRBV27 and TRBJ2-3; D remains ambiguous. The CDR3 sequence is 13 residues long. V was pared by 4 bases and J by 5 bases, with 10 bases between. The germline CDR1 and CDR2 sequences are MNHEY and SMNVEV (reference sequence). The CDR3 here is CASSSIYLDTQYF. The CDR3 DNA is TGTGCCAGCAGTTCAATCTACTTAGATACGCAGTATTTT.

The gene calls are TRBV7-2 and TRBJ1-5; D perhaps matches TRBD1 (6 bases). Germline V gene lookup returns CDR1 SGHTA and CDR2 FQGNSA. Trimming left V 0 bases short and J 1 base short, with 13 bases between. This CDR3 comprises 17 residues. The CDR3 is CASSLAGGRWSNQPQHF. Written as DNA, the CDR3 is TGTGCCAGCAGCTTAGCGGGGGGGCGTTGGAGCAATCAGCCCCAGCATTTT.

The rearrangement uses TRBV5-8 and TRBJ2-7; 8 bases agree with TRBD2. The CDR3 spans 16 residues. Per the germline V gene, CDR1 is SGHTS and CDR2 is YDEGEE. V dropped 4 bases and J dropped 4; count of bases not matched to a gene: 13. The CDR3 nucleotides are TGTGCCAGCAGCAAAAAACCGAGCGGGAGAGATTACGAGCAGTACTTC. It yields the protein CASSKKPSGRDYEQYF.

The CDR3 is CASSQTVSLPNEQFF. The CDR3 region has the DNA TGCGCCAGCAGCCAAACGGTGTCCCTCCCCAATGAGCAGTTCTTC. The chain carries TRBV4-3 and TRBJ2-1; no clear D gene. This CDR3 region has 15 residues. The germline gives CDR1 LGHNA, CDR2 YSLEER. Deletions cut 2 bases from V and 6 bases from J, with 14 bases between.

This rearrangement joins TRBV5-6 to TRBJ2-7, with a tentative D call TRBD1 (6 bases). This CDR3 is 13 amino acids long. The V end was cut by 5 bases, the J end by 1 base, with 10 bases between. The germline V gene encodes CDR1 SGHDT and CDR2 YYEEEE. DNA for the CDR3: TGTGCCAGCAGTTCCACAGGGTCCTACGAGCAGTACTTC. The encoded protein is CASSSTGSYEQYF.

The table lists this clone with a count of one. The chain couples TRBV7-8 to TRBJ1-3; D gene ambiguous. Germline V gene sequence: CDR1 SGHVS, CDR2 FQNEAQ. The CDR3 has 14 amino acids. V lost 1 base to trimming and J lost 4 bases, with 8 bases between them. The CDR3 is CASSLVRLGNTIYF. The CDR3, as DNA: TGTGCCAGCAGCTTAGTCCGACTGGGAAACACCATATATTTT.

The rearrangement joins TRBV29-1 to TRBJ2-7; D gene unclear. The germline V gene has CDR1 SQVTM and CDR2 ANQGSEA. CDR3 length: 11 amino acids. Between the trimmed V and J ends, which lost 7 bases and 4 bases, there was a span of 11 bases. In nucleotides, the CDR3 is TGCAGCGCTGACTGGGCTTACGAGCAGTACTTC. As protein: CSADWAYEQYF.

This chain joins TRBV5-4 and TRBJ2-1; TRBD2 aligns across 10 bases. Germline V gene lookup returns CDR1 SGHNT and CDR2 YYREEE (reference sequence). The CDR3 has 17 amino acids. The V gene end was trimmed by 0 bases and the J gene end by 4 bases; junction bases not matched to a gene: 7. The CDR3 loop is CASSLGTSSGSYNEQFF. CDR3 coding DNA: TGTGCCAGCAGCTTGGGCACCTCTAGCGGGAGTTACAATGAGCAGTTCTTC. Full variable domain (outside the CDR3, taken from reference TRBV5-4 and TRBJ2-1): ETGVTQSPTHLIKTRGQQVTLRCSSQSGHNTVSWYQQALGQGPQFIFQYYREEENGRGNFPPRFSGLQFPNYSSELNVNALELDDSALYLCASSLGTSSGSYNEQFFGPGTRLTVL.

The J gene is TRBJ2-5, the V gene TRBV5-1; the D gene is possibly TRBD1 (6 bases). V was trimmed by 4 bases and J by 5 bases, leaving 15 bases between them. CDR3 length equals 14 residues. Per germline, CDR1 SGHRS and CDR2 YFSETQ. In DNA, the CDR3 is TGCGCCAGCAGCCTTGGACAGAGGATGGAGACCCAGTACTTC. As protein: CASSLGQRMETQYF.

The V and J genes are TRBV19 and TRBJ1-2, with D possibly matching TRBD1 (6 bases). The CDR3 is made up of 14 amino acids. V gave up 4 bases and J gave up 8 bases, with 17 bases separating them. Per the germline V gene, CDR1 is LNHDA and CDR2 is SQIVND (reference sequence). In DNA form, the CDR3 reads TGTGCCAGTAGTAATGACAGGACCTCGGGCGGCTACACCTTC. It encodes CASSNDRTSGGYTF.

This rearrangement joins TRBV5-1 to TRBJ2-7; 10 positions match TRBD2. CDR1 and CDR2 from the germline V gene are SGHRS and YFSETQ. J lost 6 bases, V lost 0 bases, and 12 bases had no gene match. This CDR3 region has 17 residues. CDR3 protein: CASSLDSSGRQGSEQYF. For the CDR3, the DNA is TGCGCCAGCAGCTTGGATTCTAGCGGGAGACAGGGGAGCGAGCAGTACTTC.

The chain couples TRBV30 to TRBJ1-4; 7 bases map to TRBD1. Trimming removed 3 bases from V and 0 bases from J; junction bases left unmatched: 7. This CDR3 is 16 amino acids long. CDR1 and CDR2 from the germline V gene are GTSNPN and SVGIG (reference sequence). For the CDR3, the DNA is TGTGCCTGGAGGAGTGGGGACAGAACAACTAATGAAAAACTGTTTTTT. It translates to CAWRSGDRTTNEKLFF.

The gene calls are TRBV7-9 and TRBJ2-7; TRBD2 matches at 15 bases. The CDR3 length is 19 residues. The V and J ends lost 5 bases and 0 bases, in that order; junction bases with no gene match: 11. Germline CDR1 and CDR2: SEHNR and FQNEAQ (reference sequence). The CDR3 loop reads CASSPRQPGLAGGSYEQYF. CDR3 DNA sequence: TGTGCCAGCAGCCCCCGGCAACCGGGACTAGCGGGGGGCTCCTACGAGCAGTACTTC.

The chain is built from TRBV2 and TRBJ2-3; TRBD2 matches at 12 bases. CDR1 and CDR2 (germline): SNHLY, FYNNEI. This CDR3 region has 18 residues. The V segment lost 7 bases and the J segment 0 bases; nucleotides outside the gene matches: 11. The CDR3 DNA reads TGTGCCAGCAAGATTACCGGGACTAGCGGGCTAAGCACAGATACGCAGTATTTT. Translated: CASKITGTSGLSTDTQYF.

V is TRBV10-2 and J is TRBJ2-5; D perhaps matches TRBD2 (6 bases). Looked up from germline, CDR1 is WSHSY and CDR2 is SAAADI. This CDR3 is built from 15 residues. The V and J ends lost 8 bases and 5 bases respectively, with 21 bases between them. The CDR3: CASRRAVVALETQYF. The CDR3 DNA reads TGCGCCAGCCGGAGGGCTGTAGTGGCTTTGGAGACCCAGTACTTC.

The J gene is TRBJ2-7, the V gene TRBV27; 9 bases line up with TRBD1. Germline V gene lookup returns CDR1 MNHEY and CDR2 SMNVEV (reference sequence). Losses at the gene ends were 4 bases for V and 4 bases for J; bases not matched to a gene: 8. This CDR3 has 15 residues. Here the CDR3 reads CASSSPGTGKYEQYF. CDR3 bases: TGTGCCAGCAGTTCCCCCGGGACAGGGAAGTACGAGCAGTACTTC.

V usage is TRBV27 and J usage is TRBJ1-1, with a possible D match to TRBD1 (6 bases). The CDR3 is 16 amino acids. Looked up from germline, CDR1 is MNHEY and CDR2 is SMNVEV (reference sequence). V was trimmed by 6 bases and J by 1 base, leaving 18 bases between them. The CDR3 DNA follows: TGTGCCAGCAGGAAAAAAGCCGGGACACCGAACACTGAAGCTTTCTTT. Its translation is CASRKKAGTPNTEAFF.

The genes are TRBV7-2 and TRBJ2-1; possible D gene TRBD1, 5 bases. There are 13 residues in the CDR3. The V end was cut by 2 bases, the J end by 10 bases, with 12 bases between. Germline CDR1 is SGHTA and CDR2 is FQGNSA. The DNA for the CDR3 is TGTGCCAGCAGCTTACAGGGTCTGCAGGAGCAGTTCTTC. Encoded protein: CASSLQGLQEQFF. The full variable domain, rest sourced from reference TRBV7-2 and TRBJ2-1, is GAGVSQSPSNKVTEKGKDVELRCDPISGHTALYWYRQSLGQGLEFLIYFQGNSAPDKSGLPSDRFSAERTGGSVSTLTIQRTQQEDSAVYLCASSLQGLQEQFFGPGTRLTVL.

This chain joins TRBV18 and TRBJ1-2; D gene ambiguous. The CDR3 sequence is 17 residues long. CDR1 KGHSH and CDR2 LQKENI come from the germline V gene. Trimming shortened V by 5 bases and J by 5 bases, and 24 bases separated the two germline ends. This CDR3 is CASSSLGGSALRYGYTF. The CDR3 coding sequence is TGTGCCAGCTCATCCCTGGGAGGGTCGGCGCTCCGGTATGGCTACACCTTC.

Here the CDR3 reads CASSIRGIMNTEAFF. CDR3 in DNA: TGTGCCAGTAGTATACGGGGAATCATGAACACTGAAGCTTTCTTT. This chain uses TRBV19 with TRBJ1-1; the D is unclear. The CDR3 runs 15 residues. CDR1 and CDR2 from the germline V gene are LNHDA and SQIVND (reference sequence). Trimming cost V 2 bases and J 0 bases, with 10 bases left between them.

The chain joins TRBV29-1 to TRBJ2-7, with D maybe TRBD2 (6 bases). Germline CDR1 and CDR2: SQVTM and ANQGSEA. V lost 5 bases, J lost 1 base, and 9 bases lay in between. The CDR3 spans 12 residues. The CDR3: CSVSEGSYEQYF. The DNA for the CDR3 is TGCAGCGTTTCGGAGGGATCCTACGAGCAGTACTTC.